One TCR beta chain is described in this entry. Trimming pared 1 base from V and 4 bases from J, leaving 14 bases between. The CDR3 covers 15 residues. Looked up from germline, CDR1 is SGHKS and CDR2 is YYEKEE (reference sequence). As originally analysed: Amplification of reference gene primers was used by the study to estimate nucleated cell counts. TCRdb's table, derived via immunoSEQ multiplex PCR, lists solely in-frame clones and lacks some. That table supplies the V and J calls and clone size; D and trimming were determined from the DNA. Of around 270,000 clones listed, 86% were seen once; the top ten hold nearly 2%. These data originate in a study of blood T cell repertoires in COVID-19. The overall study: Whether acute or convalescent, the COVID-19 samples came from the United States, Italy and Spain. The cDNA or gDNA used as material had been derived from T cells, B-cell-depleted T cells, or PBMCs.

The source is a man under 40 with active or convalescent COVID-19. The chain couples TRBV5-5 to TRBJ1-2; D remains ambiguous. The specimen sequenced was peripheral blood. CDR3 amino acids: CASSLRDSSTYGYTF. CDR3 sequence (DNA): TGTGCCAGCAGCTTGCGAGACTCGTCTACCTATGGCTACACCTTC. Full variable domain (outside the CDR3, taken from reference TRBV5-5 and TRBJ1-2): DAGVTQSPTHLIKTRGQQVTLRCSPISGHKSVSWYQQVLGQGPQFIFQYYEKEERGRGNFPDRFSARQFPNYSSELNVNALLLGDSALYLCASSLRDSSTYGYTFGSGTRLTVV.